These 13 T cell receptor beta chains were sequenced from one sample in a study of cytomegalovirus exposure and HLA in healthy donors. The study ran its PCR with 60 Vbeta and 13 Jbeta primers. Using immunoSEQ multiplex PCR, the repertoire was profiled, and TCRdb retains in-frame clones only, with some absent. The data show 150,000 to 160,000 clones, 70% to 80% seen once. Sequences were obtained from PBMCs. The source is a man younger than 45 in good health and CMV-seropositive.

This clone has just a few counts. The chain couples TRBV7-9 to TRBJ2-5; no clear D. CDR3 length: 14 amino acids. The germline V and J ends were trimmed by 1 base and 5 bases, with 11 bases remaining between them. Per germline, CDR1 SEHNR and CDR2 FQNEAQ (reference sequence). The CDR3 loop is CASSLGGGWETQYF. CDR3 bases: TGTGCCAGCAGCTTAGGCGGTGGTTGGGAGACCCAGTACTTC.

The chain has TRBV19 and TRBJ1-1; 8 bases agree with TRBD1. Germline assignment: CDR1 LNHDA and CDR2 SQIVND (reference sequence). With V trimmed by 7 bases and J by 5 bases, 15 bases remained unmatched. The CDR3 is 16 amino acids. CDR3: CASTLGQGAGLTEAFF. Written as DNA, the CDR3 is TGTGCCAGTACCCTCGGACAGGGTGCGGGTTTGACTGAAGCTTTCTTT.

V gene TRBV4-1 combines with J gene TRBJ1-2; D gene ambiguous. The V and J ends lost 0 bases and 5 bases respectively, with 13 bases between them. The germline V gene encodes CDR1 MGHRA and CDR2 YSYEKL. The CDR3 is made up of 15 amino acids. The CDR3 region is CASSQEDGSPYGYTF. Written as DNA, the CDR3 is TGCGCCAGCAGCCAAGAAGACGGGAGCCCGTATGGCTACACCTTC.

The rearrangement links TRBV5-1 to TRBJ2-7; D possibly corresponds to TRBD2 (6 bases). The CDR3 covers 16 residues. The germline CDR1 and CDR2 sequences are SGHRS and YFSETQ. Deletions cut 0 bases from V and 0 bases from J, with 13 bases between. DNA for the CDR3: TGCGCCAGCAGCTTGGGGGGCGGGATTACCTCCTACGAGCAGTACTTC. This gives the protein CASSLGGGITSYEQYF.

The chain couples TRBV5-1 to TRBJ2-7, with 11 bases matching TRBD1. J was trimmed by 6 bases and V by 1 base; bases with no gene match: 6. CDR1 is SGHRS and CDR2 is YFSETQ in the germline V gene. The CDR3 is 15 amino acids. This CDR3 reads CASSLIRTGGSEQYF. The CDR3 DNA reads TGCGCCAGCAGCTTGATAAGGACAGGGGGCTCCGAGCAGTACTTC.

This chain links TRBV4-1 with TRBJ1-5; 8 nucleotides match TRBD1. CDR3 length equals 15 residues. After removal of 3 bases from V and 5 bases from J, the junction contained 6 bases not matched to a gene. The germline V gene has CDR1 MGHRA and CDR2 YSYEKL. CDR3 residues: CASSHATGEDQPQHF. DNA of the CDR3: TGCGCCAGCAGCCATGCGACAGGGGAAGATCAGCCCCAGCATTTT.

This clone was recorded once. The CDR3: CASSFPTGAGANVLTF. For the CDR3, the DNA is TGTGCCAGCAGCTTCCCTACAGGGGCTGGGGCCAACGTCCTGACTTTC. The chain recombines TRBV7-3 with TRBJ2-6; 7 nucleotides align to TRBD1. This CDR3 spans 16 amino acids. Germline CDR1 is SGHTA and CDR2 is FQGTGA. V was pared by 3 bases and J by 2 bases, with 4 bases of the junction left unmatched.

J is TRBJ1-2 and V is TRBV5-1, with 9 bases aligning to TRBD1. This CDR3 comprises 15 residues. The trim removed 3 bases at V and 0 bases at J, leaving 3 bases unmatched. The germline V gene encodes CDR1 SGHRS and CDR2 YFSETQ. The DNA of the CDR3 is TGCGCCAGCAGCTCGACAGGGGGGACTAACTATGGCTACACCTTC. It encodes CASSSTGGTNYGYTF.

V usage is TRBV15 and J usage is TRBJ2-1, with D possibly matching TRBD2 (5 bases). Per germline, CDR1 LNHNV and CDR2 YYDKDF (reference sequence). Trimming removed 1 base from V and 1 base from J, with 8 bases in between. The CDR3 consists of 15 residues. The CDR3: CATSRAAGSYNEQFF. In nucleotides, the CDR3 is TGTGCCACCAGCAGAGCGGCGGGTTCCTACAATGAGCAGTTCTTC. Full variable domain (remainder filled in from reference TRBV15 and TRBJ2-1): DAMVIQNPRYQVTQFGKPVTLSCSQTLNHNVMYWYQQKSSQAPKLLFHYYDKDFNNEADTPDNFQSRRPNTSFCFLDIRSPGLGDTAMYLCATSRAAGSYNEQFFGPGTRLTVL.

In DNA form, the CDR3 reads TGCGCCAGCAGAACCGGGACAGGGTCCTACGAGCAGTACTTC. It specifies CASRTGTGSYEQYF. V gene TRBV5-1 combines with J gene TRBJ2-7; 9 nucleotides line up with TRBD1. The germline V gene has CDR1 SGHRS and CDR2 YFSETQ. With 5 bases clipped from V and 1 base from J, the junction kept 4 bases outside the gene matches. CDR3 size: 14 residues.

The chain combines TRBV7-9 with TRBJ2-7, with 10 bases aligning to TRBD2. The CDR3 length is 16 residues. V shed 4 bases and J 3 bases; nucleotides not matched to a gene: 9. Germline-derived CDR1 and CDR2 are SEHNR and FQNEAQ (reference sequence). The CDR3 is CASSWQPGTSDYEQYF. CDR3 nucleotides: TGTGCCAGCAGCTGGCAACCCGGGACTAGCGACTACGAGCAGTACTTC.

The chain recombines TRBV5-1 with TRBJ2-1; 14 positions match TRBD2. With V trimmed by 4 bases and J by 12 bases, 9 bases remained unmatched. Germline V lookup: CDR1 SGHRS, CDR2 YFSETQ. This CDR3 is built from 15 residues. The CDR3 DNA sequence: TGCGCCAGCAGCCCCGGACTAGCGGGAGGTCGTGGGCAGTTCTTC. It specifies CASSPGLAGGRGQFF.

The chain joins TRBV11-3 to TRBJ1-1; 7 bases fit TRBD1. CDR1 and CDR2 (germline): SGHNT, YENEEA. V dropped 1 base and J dropped 3; count of bases not matched to a gene: 5. This CDR3 contains 15 residues. Written as DNA, the CDR3 is TGTGCCAGCAGCTTAGGAGGGGGCAAGGACACTGAAGCTTTCTTT. Encoded protein: CASSLGGGKDTEAFF.